This T cell receptor beta chain was recorded in a study of PD-1 blockade in mismatch repair-deficient tumors. This table comes from immunoSEQ multiplex PCR, and its TCRdb copy is limited to in-frame clones, with some not included. The sample records more than 90,000 clones, about 74% being singletons. Losses at the gene ends were 4 bases for V and 7 bases for J; bases not matched to a gene: 8. This CDR3 is 16 amino acids long. Germline-derived CDR1 and CDR2 are SGHTS and YDEGEE. All patients were mismatch repair deficient, assessed by either PCR or immunohistochemistry. The TCR-sequenced patients were a few responders to pembrolizumab. Study-level findings and limits: Tumor-resident clones, often absent from pretreatment blood, expanded after pembrolizumab and then contracted.

Points on this clone: Its antigen is currently unknown.

The TCR was taken from an adult with mismatch repair-deficient cancer. The sample consisted of peripheral blood, taken approximately 14 months after starting pembrolizumab. This rearrangement joins TRBV5-8 to TRBJ2-1; 13 bases are a match to TRBD2. The CDR3 bases are TGTGCCAGCAGCCCGCCCACTAGCGGGAGGGAAAATGAGCAGTTCTTC. Its translation is CASSPPTSGRENEQFF.